This T cell receptor beta chain was sequenced for a study of radiotherapy plus CTLA-4 blockade in lung cancer. Study summary: Patients showed objective responses in roughly 18% of cases and disease control in roughly 31%.

CDR3 length: 15 amino acids. CDR1 is MNHEY, CDR2 SVGAGI, per germline. Deletions cut 6 bases from V and 2 bases from J, with 17 bases between. Only in-frame clones appear in the TCRdb table, and some are missing; sequencing was by immunoSEQ multiplex PCR. The profile covers about 59,000 clones, with 60% to 80% appearing a single time and 2.9% taken by the ten largest. The chain recombines TRBV6-5 with TRBJ2-7; maybe TRBD2 (6 bases). This TCR derives from a human donor with non-small cell lung cancer who had a complete response to radiotherapy plus ipilimumab. The source was peripheral blood, collected from a patient treated with radiotherapy plus ipilimumab. CDR3 DNA sequence: TGTGCCAGCAGCTCGGACTATCGCCTGCCCTACGAGCAGTACTTC. Translation gives CASSSDYRLPYEQYF.